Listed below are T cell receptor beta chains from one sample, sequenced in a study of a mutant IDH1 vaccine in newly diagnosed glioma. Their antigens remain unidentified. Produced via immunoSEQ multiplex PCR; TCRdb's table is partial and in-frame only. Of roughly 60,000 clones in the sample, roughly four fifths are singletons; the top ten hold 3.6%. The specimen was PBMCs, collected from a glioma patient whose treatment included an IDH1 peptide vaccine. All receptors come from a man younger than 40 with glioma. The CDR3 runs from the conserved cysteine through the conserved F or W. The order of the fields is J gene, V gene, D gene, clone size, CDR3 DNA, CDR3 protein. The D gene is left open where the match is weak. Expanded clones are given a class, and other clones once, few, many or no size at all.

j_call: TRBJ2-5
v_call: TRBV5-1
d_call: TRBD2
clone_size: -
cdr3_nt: TGCGCCAGCAGCCCCCTGGGAGGGTCCGAGACCCAGTACTTC
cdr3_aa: CASSPLGGSETQYF

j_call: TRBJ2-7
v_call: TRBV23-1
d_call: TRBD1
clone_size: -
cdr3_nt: TGCGCCAGCAGTCAGCATCCGGGACAGGGATCCTACGAGCAGTACTTC
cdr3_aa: CASSQHPGQGSYEQYF

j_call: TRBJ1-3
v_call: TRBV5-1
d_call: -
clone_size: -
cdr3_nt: TGCGCCAGCAGCTTAAATCTAGGGGCGGGACCTGGAAACACCATATATTTT
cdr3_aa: CASSLNLGAGPGNTIYF

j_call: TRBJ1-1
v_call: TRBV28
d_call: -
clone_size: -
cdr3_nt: TGTGCCAGCAGTTTAAGGACAGAGTACACTGAAGCTTTCTTT
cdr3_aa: CASSLRTEYTEAFF

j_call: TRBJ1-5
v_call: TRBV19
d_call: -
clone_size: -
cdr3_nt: TGTGCCAGTAGTAGCCTCCCGCGGACGGGTAGCAATCAGCCCCAGCATTTT
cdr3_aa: CASSSLPRTGSNQPQHF

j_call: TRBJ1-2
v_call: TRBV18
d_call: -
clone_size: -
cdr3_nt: TGTGCCAGCTCACCGACGACTGATTATGGCTACACCTTC
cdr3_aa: CASSPTTDYGYTF

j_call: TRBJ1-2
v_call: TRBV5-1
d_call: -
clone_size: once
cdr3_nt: TGCGCCAGCAGCCCCGGGGCTTGGGGCTACACCTTC
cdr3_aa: CASSPGAWGYTF

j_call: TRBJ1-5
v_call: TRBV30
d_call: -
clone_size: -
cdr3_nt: TGTGCCTGGAGTGTACAGTTCGGCAATCAGCCCCAGCATTTT
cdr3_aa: CAWSVQFGNQPQHF

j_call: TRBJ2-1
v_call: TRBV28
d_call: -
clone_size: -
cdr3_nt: TGTGCCAGCATTTCCTTTTACAATGAGCAGTTCTTC
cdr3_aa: CASISFYNEQFF

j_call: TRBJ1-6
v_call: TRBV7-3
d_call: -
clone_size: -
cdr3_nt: TGTGCCAGCAGCTCTGAGGGGTCCTATAATTCACCCCTCCACTTT
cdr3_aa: CASSSEGSYNSPLHF

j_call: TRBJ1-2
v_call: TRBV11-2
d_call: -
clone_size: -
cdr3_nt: TGTGCCAGCAGCTTAGTGGAACACGCGGGCTACACCTTC
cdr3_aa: CASSLVEHAGYTF